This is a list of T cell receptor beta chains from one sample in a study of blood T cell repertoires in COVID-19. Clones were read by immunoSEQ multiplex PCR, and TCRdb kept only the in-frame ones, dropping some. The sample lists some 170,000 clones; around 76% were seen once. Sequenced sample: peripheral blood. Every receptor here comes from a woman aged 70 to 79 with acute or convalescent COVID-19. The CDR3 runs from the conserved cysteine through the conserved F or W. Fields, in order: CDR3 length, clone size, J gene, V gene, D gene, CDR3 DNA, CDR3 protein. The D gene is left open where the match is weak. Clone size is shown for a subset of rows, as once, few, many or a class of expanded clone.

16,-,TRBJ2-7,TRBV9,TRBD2,TGTGCCAGCAGCGCCCAAGGGACTAGCGGGAGTCGTGAGCAGTACTTC,CASSAQGTSGSREQYF
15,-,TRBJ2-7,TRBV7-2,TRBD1,TGTGCCAGCAGCTTCGACAGGGTCACTACCTACGAGCAGTACTTC,CASSFDRVTTYEQYF
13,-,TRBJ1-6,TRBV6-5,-,TGTGCCAGCAGTTACCAGGCCCACTCACCCCTCCACTTT,CASSYQAHSPLHF
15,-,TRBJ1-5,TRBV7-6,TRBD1,TGTGCCAGCAGCTCGACAGGGGACTACAATCAGCCCCAGCATTTT,CASSSTGDYNQPQHF
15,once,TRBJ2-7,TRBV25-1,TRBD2,TGTGCCAGCAGCGATATCGGGGAGGGCTCCTACGAGCAGTACTTC,CASSDIGEGSYEQYF
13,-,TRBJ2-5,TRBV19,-,TGTGCCAGTAATAACCGGGGAGAAGAGACCCAGTACTTC,CASNNRGEETQYF
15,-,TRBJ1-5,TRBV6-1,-,TGTGCCAGCAGTGACCGCTGGGCGCCTAATCAGCCCCAGCATTTT,CASSDRWAPNQPQHF
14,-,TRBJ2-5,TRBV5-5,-,TGTGCCAGCAGCTTGAGGGGTAACCAAGAGACCCAGTACTTC,CASSLRGNQETQYF
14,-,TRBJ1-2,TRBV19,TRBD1,TGTGCCAGTAATGGGGACAGGGCGGACTATGGCTACACCTTC,CASNGDRADYGYTF
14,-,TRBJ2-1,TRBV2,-,TGTGCCAGCGAAATGGACAGCTCCTACAATGAGCAGTTCTTC,CASEMDSSYNEQFF
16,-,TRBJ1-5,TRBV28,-,TGTGCCAGCATTAAACCTCCGGGGTTAAGCAATCAGCCCCAGCATTTT,CASIKPPGLSNQPQHF
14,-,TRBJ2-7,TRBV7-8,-,TGTGCCAGCAGCTTAGCGAGGAGGGCGATCGAGCAGTACTTC,CASSLARRAIEQYF
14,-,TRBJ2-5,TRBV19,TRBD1,TGTGCCAGTAGTGGCCAGGGGGCCTCGGGGACCCAGTACTTC,CASSGQGASGTQYF
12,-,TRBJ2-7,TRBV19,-,TGTGCCAGTAGCACAGGGCCTGGCGAGCAGTACTTC,CASSTGPGEQYF
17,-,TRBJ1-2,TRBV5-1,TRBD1,TGCGCCAGCAGCTCTGGAACCGGGACAGGGTCTAACTATGGCTACACCTTC,CASSSGTGTGSNYGYTF
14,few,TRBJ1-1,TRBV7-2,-,TGTGCCAGCAGGCTGGACAGTCCTCTAGGCGAAGCTTTCTTT,CASRLDSPLGEAFF
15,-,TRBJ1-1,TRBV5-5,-,TGTGCCAGCAGCTTGGTTGGGCAGAGAAACACTGAAGCTTTCTTT,CASSLVGQRNTEAFF
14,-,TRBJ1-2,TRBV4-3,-,TGCGCCAGCAGCCAAGCCGGAGGGCAGGGTGGCTACACCTTC,CASSQAGGQGGYTF
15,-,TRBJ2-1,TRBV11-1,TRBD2,TGTGCCAGCAGCTTAATGGCGGGGGGTAACAATGAGCAGTTCTTC,CASSLMAGGNNEQFF
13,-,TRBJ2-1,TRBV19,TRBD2,TGTGCCAGTACGGGCGGGAGCATATATGAGCAGTTCTTC,CASTGGSIYEQFF
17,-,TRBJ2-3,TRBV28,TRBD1,TGTGCCAGCAGTTCCTGGGGGACAGGGGTCCGGCGAGATACGCAGTATTTT,CASSSWGTGVRRDTQYF
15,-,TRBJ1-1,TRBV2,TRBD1,TGTGCCAGCAGCCGGGACAGACTGTTGAACACTGAAGCTTTCTTT,CASSRDRLLNTEAFF
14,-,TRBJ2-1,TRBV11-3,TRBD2,TGTGCCAGCAGCTTAAGCGGGGGGCCAAATGAGCAGTTCTTC,CASSLSGGPNEQFF
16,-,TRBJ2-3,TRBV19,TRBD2,TGTGCCAGTAGTATAGATAAGCGGGGCTCTCGGGATACGCAGTATTTT,CASSIDKRGSRDTQYF
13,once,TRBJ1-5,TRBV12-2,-,TGTGCAAGTCGCCGACAGGGAGATCAGCCCCAGCATTTT,CASRRQGDQPQHF
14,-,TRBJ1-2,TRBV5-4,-,TGTGCCAGCAGCTTTTCGGGTATAGGTAATGGCTACACCTTC,CASSFSGIGNGYTF
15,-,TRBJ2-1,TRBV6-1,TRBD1,TGTGCCAGCAGGGCCCGGGACAGAGAATACAATGAGCAGTTCTTC,CASRARDREYNEQFF
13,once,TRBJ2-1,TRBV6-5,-,TGTGCCACCAAGTCCCGGGGTTACAATGAGCAGTTCTTC,CATKSRGYNEQFF
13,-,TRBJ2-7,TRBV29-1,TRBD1,TGCAGCGTTGCTGGACAGGGGGCTTTTGAGCAGTACTTC,CSVAGQGAFEQYF
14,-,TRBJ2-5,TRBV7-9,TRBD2,TGTGCCAGCAGCCCCGGACTAGCGGGGGGGACCCAGTACTTC,CASSPGLAGGTQYF
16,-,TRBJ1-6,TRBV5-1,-,TGCGCCAGCAGCGTTAACTTACAGGGAAATAATTCACCCCTCCACTTT,CASSVNLQGNNSPLHF
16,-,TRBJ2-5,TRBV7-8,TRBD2,TGTGCCAGCAGCGCAGGACTAGCGGGGGGCCAAGAGACCCAGTACTTC,CASSAGLAGGQETQYF
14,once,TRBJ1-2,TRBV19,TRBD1,TGTGCCAGTAGTATTAACCCCGGACAGGGGAGGGACACCTTC,CASSINPGQGRDTF
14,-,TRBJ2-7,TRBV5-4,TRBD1,TGTGCCAGCAGCTCGGGACAGTCTAGGGACGAGCAGTACTTC,CASSSGQSRDEQYF
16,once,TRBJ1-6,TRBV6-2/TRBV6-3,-,TGTGCCAGCAGTTTCGTCATTGTGAGGCTTAATTCACCCCTCCACTTT,CASSFVIVRLNSPLHF
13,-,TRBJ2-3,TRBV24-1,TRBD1,TGTGCCACCCGGGACAGGGTTTTGGATACGCAGTATTTT,CATRDRVLDTQYF
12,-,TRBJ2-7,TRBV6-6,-,TGTGCCAGCAGTTATGAGTACTACGAGCAGTACTTC,CASSYEYYEQYF
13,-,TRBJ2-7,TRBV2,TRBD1,TGTGCCAGCAGTACCGACAGGGGGAGAGAGCAGTACTTC,CASSTDRGREQYF